The T cell receptor (beta chain) under discussion was sequenced for a study of OX40 agonist ivuxolimab in advanced cancers. About the full investigation: Ivuxolimab was a fully human IgG2 agonistic monoclonal antibody targeting the costimulatory receptor OX40 (CD134). The paper reports the monotherapy dose-escalation portion (N of about 50 patients) of the phase I ivuxolimab trial. Intravenous ivuxolimab was administered to patients every 2 weeks at six dose levels: 0.01, 0.1, 0.3, 1.5, 3 and 10 mg/kg. Patients were allowed to have had prior anti-PD-1, anti-PD-L1 or anti-CTLA-4 therapy, and 30% to 40% of the dose-escalation patients had previously received checkpoint inhibitors. In the dose-escalation cohort, approximately 82% of patients were male, and the mean age was roughly 60 years, with a range of about 23 to 85. Three dose-escalation patients achieved partial responses, one with hepatocellular carcinoma and two with cutaneous melanoma. The point of sequencing TCRbeta in the periphery was to test whether ivuxolimab changed TCR sequence diversity and drove clonal T-cell expansion. Of the 52 patients in dose escalation, 19 had hepatocellular carcinoma, some 15 had melanoma, 9 had renal cell carcinoma and 9 had head and neck cancer. Study-level results and caveats: On average, CD8+ T cells showed more expanded clones than CD4+ T cells after ivuxolimab. At doses of 0.1 to 3.0 mg/kg, clonal expansion of both CD4+ and CD8+ blood T cells was observed from baseline to week 6. Low levels of normalized T-cell clonal expansion were also seen in some patients who did not respond. Which antigens the clonally expanded peripheral T cells were specific for was not determined. In partial responders in the 0.1-3.0 mg/kg groups, normalized peripheral clonal expansion was found to be among the lowest, especially among CD8+ T cells.

The germline V gene supplies CDR1 MNHNS and CDR2 SASEGT. Here V drops 6 bases and J drops 1 base, and the junction holds 5 bases not matched to any gene. Taken from cysteine to phenylalanine, the CDR3 has 14 residues. The sequence is cut down to CDR3 DNA, 42 bases in frame from base 1. The trial excluded patients who had a history of autoimmune disease or were on systemic immunosuppression. In every dose cohort, peripheral blood was drawn for TCR sequencing at baseline, cycle 4 day 1, and cycle 7 day 1. The samples were drawn from a first-in-human, open-label, multicenter phase I dose-escalation trial of ivuxolimab. The trial enrolled adults with locally advanced or metastatic head and neck squamous cell, hepatocellular, melanoma or renal cell carcinoma. Before TCR sequencing, CD4+ T cells and CD8+ T cells from peripheral blood were sorted into separate populations. Comments on this clone: It lacks a known antigen. Per-nucleotide qualities are absent, and no much larger clonotype sits a single base away.

Genomic DNA was extracted from sorted cells for sequencing of the TCRbeta CDR3 region. The immunoSEQ Assay was used for sequencing of TCRbeta CDR3 regions. TCRdb stores this immuneACCESS table with in-frame sequences only. Part of the clones is absent; in the studies checked, under half of the shortfall reflects unresolved V genes, and no reason is known for the rest. The sample table shows tens of thousands of clones, and approximately 78% are seen once. About 0.4% of the sample goes to the ten largest clones. The specimen comprised CD4+ or CD8+ T cells sorted from blood, sampled in a trial of the OX40 agonist ivuxolimab. The chain was built from TRBV6-1 and TRBJ2-5; TRBD2 aligns with 7 central bases. The clonotype comes from an adult with an advanced solid tumor such as melanoma, head and neck, liver or kidney cancer. This receptor carries the CDR3 CASRAGTTQETQYF. The nucleotide sequence is TGTGCCAGCAGAGCGGGGACTACCCAAGAGACCCAGTACTTC.